This T cell receptor beta chain was documented in a study of blood T cell repertoires in COVID-19. Study details: T cells, B-cell-depleted T cells, or PBMCs provided the cDNA or gDNA that served as material.

The CDR3 has 14 residues. Germline-derived CDR1 and CDR2 are MNHEY and SVGAGI. V lost 7 bases to trimming and J lost 0 bases, with 12 bases between them. Authors' data handling: For nucleated cells, counts were estimated from reference gene primer amplification. Assay used: immunoSEQ multiplex PCR; TCRdb lists only in-frame clones, some missing. The V and J calls and clone size are taken from that table; D and trimming were inferred from the DNA. The sample holds 200,000 to 250,000 clones; around 83% are singletons and the top ten take about 1.3%. The chain couples TRBV6-5 to TRBJ1-2; D is perhaps TRBD1 (5 bases). The sample was PBMCs or T cells enriched from blood (not recorded which). The sequence derives from a woman in her forties with acute COVID-19. The CDR3 bases are TGTGCCAGCATTCAGGGAATAGCTAACTATGGCTACACCTTC. This gives the protein CASIQGIANYGYTF.